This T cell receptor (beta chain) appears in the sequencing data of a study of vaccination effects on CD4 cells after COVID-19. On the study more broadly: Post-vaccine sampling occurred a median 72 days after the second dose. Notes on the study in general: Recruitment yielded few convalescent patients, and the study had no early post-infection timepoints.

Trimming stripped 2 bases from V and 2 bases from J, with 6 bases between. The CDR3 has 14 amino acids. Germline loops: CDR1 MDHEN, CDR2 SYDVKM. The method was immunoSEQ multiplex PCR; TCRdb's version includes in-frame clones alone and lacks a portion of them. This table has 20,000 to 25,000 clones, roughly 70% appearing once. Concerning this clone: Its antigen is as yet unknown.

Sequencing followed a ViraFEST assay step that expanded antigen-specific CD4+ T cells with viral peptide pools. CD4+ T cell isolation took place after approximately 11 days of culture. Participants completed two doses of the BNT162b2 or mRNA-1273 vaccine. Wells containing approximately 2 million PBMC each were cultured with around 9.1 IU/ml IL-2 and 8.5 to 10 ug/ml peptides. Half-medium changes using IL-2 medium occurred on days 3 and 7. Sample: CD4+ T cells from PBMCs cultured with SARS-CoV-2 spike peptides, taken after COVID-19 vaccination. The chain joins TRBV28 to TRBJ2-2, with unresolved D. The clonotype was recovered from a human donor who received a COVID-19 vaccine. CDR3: CASSLSQNTGELFF. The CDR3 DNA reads TGTGCCAGCAGTTTAAGTCAAAACACCGGGGAGCTGTTTTTT.